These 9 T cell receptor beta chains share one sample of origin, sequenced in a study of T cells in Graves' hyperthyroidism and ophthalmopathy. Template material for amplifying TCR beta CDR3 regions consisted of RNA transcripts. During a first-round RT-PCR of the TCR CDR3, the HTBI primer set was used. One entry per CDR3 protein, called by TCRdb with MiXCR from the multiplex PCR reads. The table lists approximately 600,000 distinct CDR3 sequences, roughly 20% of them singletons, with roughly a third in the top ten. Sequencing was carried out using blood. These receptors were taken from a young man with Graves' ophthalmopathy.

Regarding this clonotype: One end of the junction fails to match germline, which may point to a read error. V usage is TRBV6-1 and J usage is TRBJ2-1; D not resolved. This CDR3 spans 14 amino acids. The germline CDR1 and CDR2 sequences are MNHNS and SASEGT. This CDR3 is CASIGNEPYNEQLF. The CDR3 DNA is TGTGCCAGCATAGGAAACGAACCCTATAATGAGCAGCTCTTC.

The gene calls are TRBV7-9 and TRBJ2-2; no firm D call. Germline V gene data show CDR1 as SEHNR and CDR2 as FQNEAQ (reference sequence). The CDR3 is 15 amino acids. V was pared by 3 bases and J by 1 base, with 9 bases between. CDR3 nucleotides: TGTGCCAGCAGCTTTCCATGGGGGAACACCGGGGAGCTGTTTTTT. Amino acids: CASSFPWGNTGELFF.

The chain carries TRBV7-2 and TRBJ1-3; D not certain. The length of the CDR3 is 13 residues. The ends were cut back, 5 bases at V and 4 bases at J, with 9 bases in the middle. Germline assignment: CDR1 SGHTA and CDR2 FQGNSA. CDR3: CASSREYGNTIYF. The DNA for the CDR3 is TGTGCCAGCAGCCGGGAGTACGGAAACACCATATATTTT.

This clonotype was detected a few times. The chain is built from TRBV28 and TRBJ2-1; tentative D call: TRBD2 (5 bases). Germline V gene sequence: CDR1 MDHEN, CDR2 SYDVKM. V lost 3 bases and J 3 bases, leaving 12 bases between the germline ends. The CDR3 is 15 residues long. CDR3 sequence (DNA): TGTGCCAGCAGTTTCTTAACTAGAAGCTACAATGAGCAGTTCTTC. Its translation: CASSFLTRSYNEQFF.

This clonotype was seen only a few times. The CDR3 sequence is CSAPAGAIQETQYF. Here the CDR3 DNA reads TGCAGTGCGCCAGCAGGGGCTATTCAAGAGACCCAGTACTTC. The rearrangement joins TRBV20-1 to TRBJ2-5, with TRBD1 as a possible D gene (6 bases). V lost 6 bases, J lost 2 bases, and 16 bases lay in between. There are 14 residues in the CDR3. CDR1 and CDR2 from the germline V gene are DFQATT and SNEGSKA (reference sequence).

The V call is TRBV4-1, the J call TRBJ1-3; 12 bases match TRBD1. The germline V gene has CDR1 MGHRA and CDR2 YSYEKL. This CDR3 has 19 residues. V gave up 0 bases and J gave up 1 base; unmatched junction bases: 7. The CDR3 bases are TGCGCCAGCAGCCAAGATCGGGGACAGGGGGCCGGGTCTGGAAACACCATATATTTT. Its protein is CASSQDRGQGAGSGNTIYF.

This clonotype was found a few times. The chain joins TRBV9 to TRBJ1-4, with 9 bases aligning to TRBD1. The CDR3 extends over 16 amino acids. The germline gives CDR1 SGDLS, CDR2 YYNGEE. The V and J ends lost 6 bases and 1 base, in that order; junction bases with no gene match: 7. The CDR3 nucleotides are TGTGCCAGCACAAGCGGGACAGGGAGAACTAATGAAAAACTGTTTTTT. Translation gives CASTSGTGRTNEKLFF.

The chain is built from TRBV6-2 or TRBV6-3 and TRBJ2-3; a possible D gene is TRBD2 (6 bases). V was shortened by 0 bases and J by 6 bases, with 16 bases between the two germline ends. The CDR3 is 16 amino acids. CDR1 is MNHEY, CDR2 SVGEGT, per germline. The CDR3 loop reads CASSYSMLRGRDTQYF. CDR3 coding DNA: TGTGCCAGCAGTTACTCGATGCTTCGGGGGAGGGATACGCAGTATTTT.

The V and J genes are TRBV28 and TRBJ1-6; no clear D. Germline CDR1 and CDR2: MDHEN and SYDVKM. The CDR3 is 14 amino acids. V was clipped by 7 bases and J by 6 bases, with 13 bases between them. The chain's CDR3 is CASISTALNSPLHF. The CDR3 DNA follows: TGTGCCAGCATATCCACAGCTCTTAATTCACCCCTCCACTTT.